Below, 28 T cell receptor beta chains from the same sample are listed, as sequenced in a study of T cells in Graves' hyperthyroidism and ophthalmopathy. Researchers amplified the TCR beta CDR3 regions from RNA transcripts. TCR CDR3 underwent first-round RT-PCR with the HTBI primer set. TCRdb re-derived calls from the multiplex PCR reads in MiXCR, one entry per CDR3 protein. The data show roughly 840,000 distinct CDR3 sequences, about 38% seen once. Sequencing was performed on blood. Receptor source: a man aged 18-30 years with Graves' hyperthyroidism.

The chain couples TRBV19 to TRBJ1-3; TRBD1 is a possible D gene (5 bases). V lost 6 bases and J 1 base, leaving 13 bases between the germline ends. The CDR3 is 15 amino acids. Germline loops: CDR1 LNHDA, CDR2 SQIVND (reference sequence). In DNA, the CDR3 is TGTGCCAGTAGCGGACTCCAGGGTTCTGGAAACACCATATATTTT. Translating it yields CASSGLQGSGNTIYF.

The table lists this clonotype with many counts. This chain links TRBV10-3 with TRBJ2-7; 9 bases agree with TRBD1. The CDR3 covers 14 residues. CDR1 is ENHRY and CDR2 is SYGVKD in the germline V gene. Trimming removed 3 bases from V and 5 bases from J; junction bases left unmatched: 5. This CDR3 is CAISELDRGHEQYF. CDR3 DNA sequence: TGTGCCATCAGTGAACTGGACAGGGGTCACGAGCAGTACTTC.

The chain has TRBV5-6 and TRBJ1-5; D is unresolved. Trimming shortened V by 5 bases and J by 4 bases, and 25 bases separated the two germline ends. CDR3 length equals 18 residues. Germline V lookup: CDR1 SGHDT, CDR2 YYEEEE. The CDR3 DNA reads TGTGCCAGCAGTTTAGTGGGCCGTTGGGGATGGGGTAATCAGCCCCAGCATTTT. Translated: CASSLVGRWGWGNQPQHF.

The J gene is TRBJ1-5, the V gene TRBV7-8, with 11 bases fitting TRBD1. V dropped 11 bases and J dropped 11; count of bases not matched to a gene: 11. This CDR3 region has 13 residues. CDR1 is SGHVS and CDR2 is FQNEAQ in the germline V gene. The DNA for the CDR3 is TGTGCCGGCGGGGGGACAGGGGGACAGACCCAGCATTTT. It yields the protein CAGGGTGGQTQHF.

The chain is built from TRBV25-1 and TRBJ1-1; D unclear. V shed 9 bases and J shed 4 bases, with 12 bases lying between them. The CDR3 is 12 amino acids. Germline CDR1 and CDR2: MGHDK and SYGVNS. The CDR3 loop is CASRRVRTEAFF. The CDR3 DNA is TGTGCCAGTAGGAGAGTGCGCACTGAAGCTTTCTTT.

The rearrangement links TRBV25-1 to TRBJ1-1; 7 bases line up with TRBD1. The CDR3 has 15 residues. CDR1 and CDR2 (germline): MGHDK, SYGVNS. Germline trimming cut 6 bases from V and 5 bases from J; bases unmatched to any gene: 12. DNA for the CDR3: TGTGCCAGCAGCTCCTTTAGGGGGCAAAGGACTGAAGCTTTCTTT. Amino acids: CASSSFRGQRTEAFF.

The chain uses TRBV9 and TRBJ1-1, with 8 positions matching TRBD1. The CDR3 spans 15 residues. Germline values: CDR1 SGDLS, CDR2 YYNGEE. V dropped 4 bases and J dropped 3; count of bases not matched to a gene: 8. The CDR3: CASSLAQGAYTEAFF. The CDR3 region has the DNA TGTGCCAGCAGCTTAGCTCAGGGGGCATACACTGAAGCTTTCTTT.

The V and J genes are TRBV5-6 and TRBJ1-1, with 7 bases matching TRBD1. Germline CDR1 and CDR2: SGHDT and YYEEEE. This CDR3 has 16 amino acids. Trimming took 2 bases from V and 3 from J; bases not matched to a gene: 10. CDR3 in amino acids: CASSFRATGAHTEAFF. The CDR3 coding sequence is TGTGCCAGCAGCTTTCGGGCCACAGGGGCACACACTGAAGCTTTCTTT.

This clonotype was found many times. The rearrangement joins TRBV20-1 to TRBJ1-5, with 7 bases that match TRBD1. This CDR3 is built from 15 residues. The ends lost 3 bases at V and 3 bases at J; junction bases unmatched: 8. Germline V lookup: CDR1 DFQATT, CDR2 SNEGSKA (reference sequence). The CDR3 loop is CSARAFQGDNQPQHF. CDR3 nucleotides: TGCAGTGCTAGGGCCTTCCAGGGGGACAATCAGCCCCAGCATTTT.

This clonotype has a count of ten or more. The gene calls are TRBV9 and TRBJ1-5; 7 bases agree with TRBD1. The CDR3 is 15 residues long. Germline CDR1 SGDLS, CDR2 YYNGEE. J was trimmed by 2 bases and V by 4 bases; bases with no gene match: 6. CDR3: CASSPTGTGNQPQHF. The CDR3 bases are TGTGCCAGCAGCCCCACCGGGACAGGCAATCAGCCCCAGCATTTT.

Only a few counts were recorded for this clonotype. The V and J genes are TRBV5-1 and TRBJ2-2; 7 nucleotides match TRBD2. CDR3 size: 17 residues. Losses at the gene ends were 4 bases for V and 4 bases for J; bases not matched to a gene: 13. Per germline, CDR1 SGHRS and CDR2 YFSETQ. CDR3 in DNA: TGCGCCAGCAGCCAAGCGGGGCTAGCATCGGCCACCGGGGAGCTGTTTTTT. This gives the protein CASSQAGLASATGELFF.

This clonotype was counted between two and nine times. V usage is TRBV2 and J usage is TRBJ1-1, with 9 bases identical to TRBD1. The CDR3 is 18 residues long. J was trimmed by 0 bases and V by 6 bases; bases with no gene match: 14. Per the germline V gene, CDR1 is SNHLY and CDR2 is FYNNEI. The CDR3 is CASSVPDRGGVMNTEAFF. The CDR3 DNA is TGTGCCAGCAGCGTACCTGACAGGGGGGGAGTTATGAACACTGAAGCTTTCTTT.

Many counts were recorded for this clonotype. This chain links TRBV29-1 with TRBJ2-5; possible D gene TRBD2, 6 bases. CDR3 length equals 11 residues. V gave up 4 bases and J gave up 5 bases, with 8 bases separating them. Germline assignment: CDR1 SQVTM and CDR2 ANQGSEA. The CDR3 protein is CSVAGVETQYF. The CDR3 bases are TGCAGCGTTGCGGGGGTTGAGACCCAGTACTTC.

This clonotype has a count of ten or more. The V call is TRBV9, the J call TRBJ2-2; D unresolved. Trimming cost V 3 bases and J 8 bases, with 5 bases left between them. The CDR3 sequence is 11 residues long. Germline V CDR1 and CDR2: SGDLS, YYNGEE. CDR3: CASSGGGELFF. DNA for the CDR3: TGTGCCAGCAGCGGAGGTGGGGAGCTGTTTTTT.

This clonotype was detected only a few times. This chain links TRBV10-3 with TRBJ2-7; 8 nucleotides agree with TRBD2. V dropped 6 bases and J dropped 3; count of bases not matched to a gene: 7. There are 14 residues in the CDR3. CDR1 and CDR2 from the germline V gene are ENHRY and SYGVKD. The DNA for the CDR3 is TGTGCCATCAGGGCGGGACTAGTCGGCTACGAGCAGTACTTC. Its translation is CAIRAGLVGYEQYF.

This clonotype was counted many times. V and J are TRBV2 and TRBJ2-7, with TRBD2 identical over 10 bases. The CDR3 is 14 amino acids. The germline CDR1 and CDR2 sequences are SNHLY and FYNNEI. Germline trimming cut 6 bases from V and 6 bases from J; bases unmatched to any gene: 8. The CDR3 DNA follows: TGTGCCAGCAGCCTTCGGACTAGCGGCGGCGAGCAGTACTTC. Its translation is CASSLRTSGGEQYF.

The chain is built from TRBV7-9 and TRBJ1-6; 8 bases match TRBD1. J gave up 9 bases and V 2 bases, and 3 bases lay outside the gene matches. Germline values: CDR1 SEHNR, CDR2 FQNEAQ (reference sequence). The CDR3 is 14 residues long. The DNA of the CDR3 is TGTGCCAGCAGCTTAAGCCAGGGGGCTTCACCCCTCCACTTT. Translating gives CASSLSQGASPLHF.

This clonotype was detected once. The chain couples TRBV7-6 to TRBJ2-7; 9 bases fit TRBD1. The CDR3 contains 16 residues. V was pared by 4 bases and J by 6 bases, with 13 bases of the junction left unmatched. From germline, CDR1 is SGHVS and CDR2 FNYEAQ. The CDR3 spells CASSSNLMGQGAEQYF. The CDR3 region has the DNA TGTGCCAGCAGCTCGAATCTGATGGGACAGGGTGCCGAGCAGTACTTC.

This clonotype was counted at least ten times. CDR3 loop: CASSLTQGKENTIYF. The CDR3 DNA reads as TGTGCCAGCAGCCTCACACAGGGAAAGGAAAACACCATATATTTT. V usage is TRBV7-6 and J usage is TRBJ1-3; D is perhaps TRBD1 (6 bases). The CDR3 has 15 residues. Looked up from germline, CDR1 is SGHVS and CDR2 is FNYEAQ. The V end lost 5 bases, the J end lost 6 bases, and 17 bases lay between the germline ends.

Remarks on this clonotype: A read error may produce the germline difference seen at one junction end. The gene calls are TRBV5-8 and TRBJ1-1, with TRBD1 identical over 7 bases. Germline assignment: CDR1 SGHTS and CDR2 YDEGEE. The CDR3 sequence is 13 residues long. The CDR3 region is CASSLVDRASASF. CDR3 in DNA: TGTGCCAGCAGCTTGGTCGACAGGGCCTCGGCTTCCTTT.

At least ten counts were recorded for this clonotype. V and J are TRBV7-9 and TRBJ2-5, with D possibly being TRBD2 (6 bases). Germline V gene data show CDR1 as SEHNR and CDR2 as FQNEAQ (reference sequence). This CDR3 contains 15 residues. Trimming removed 3 bases from V and 5 bases from J, with 16 bases in between. The CDR3 DNA reads TGTGCCAGCAGCTTCTCCTTGGGCGGGGCTGAGACCCAGTACTTC. It yields the protein CASSFSLGGAETQYF.

This chain links TRBV7-8 with TRBJ1-6; a weak D match, TRBD1 (5 bases). Trimming removed 5 bases at V and 7 bases at J, with 18 bases between. The germline V gene encodes CDR1 SGHVS and CDR2 FQNEAQ. This CDR3 contains 16 residues. In nucleotides, the CDR3 is TGTGCCAGCAGCCAAGTAGGGAGGGGAGGCAATTCACCCCTCCACTTT. Translation: CASSQVGRGGNSPLHF.

In DNA, the CDR3 is TGTGCCAGCAGCTTAGGGGAGGGGGCGGGAGAGACCCAGTACTTC. Its protein is CASSLGEGAGETQYF. The chain uses TRBV11-2 and TRBJ2-5, with D perhaps TRBD1 or TRBD2 (7 bases each). This CDR3 spans 15 amino acids. From germline, CDR1 is SGHAT and CDR2 FQNNGV. V shed 1 base and J shed 4 bases, with 13 bases lying between them.

This sequence joins TRBV29-1 and TRBJ1-3; TRBD1 matches at 7 bases. The CDR3 sequence is 13 residues long. V trimming: 7 bases; J trimming: 6 bases; junction bases outside the gene matches: 9. The germline V gene has CDR1 SQVTM and CDR2 ANQGSEA. The CDR3 here is CSAATGEVNTIYF. In DNA, the CDR3 is TGCAGCGCCGCTACAGGGGAGGTAAACACCATATATTTT.

This clonotype was seen many times. The gene calls are TRBV10-2 and TRBJ2-5; 7 bases align to TRBD1. Germline V gives CDR1 WSHSY, CDR2 SAAADI. Unmatched junction bases numbered 1, after V lost 6 bases and J lost 0 bases. The CDR3 spans 13 residues. This CDR3 is CASRTGNQETQYF. CDR3 nucleotide sequence: TGCGCCAGCAGGACAGGGAACCAAGAGACCCAGTACTTC.

This clonotype was counted ten times or more. CDR3 coding DNA: TGTGCCAGCAGCTTAACCGGCAGCTCCTACGAGCAGTACTTC. This sequence encodes CASSLTGSSYEQYF. The V and J genes are TRBV19 and TRBJ2-7; D ambiguous. The V and J ends lost 9 bases and 0 bases respectively, with 15 bases between them. The germline gives CDR1 LNHDA, CDR2 SQIVND (reference sequence). CDR3 length equals 14 residues. The complete variable domain, with remaining parts taken from reference TRBV19 and TRBJ2-7, reads DGGITQSPKYLFRKEGQNVTLSCEQNLNHDAMYWYRQDPGQGLRLIYYSQIVNDFQKGDIAEGYSVSREKKESFPLTVTSAQKNPTAFYLCASSLTGSSYEQYFGPGTRLTVT.

This clonotype was picked up many times. The V call is TRBV12-3 or TRBV12-4, the J call TRBJ1-2, with 9 bases identical to TRBD1. The V segment lost 6 bases and the J segment 6 bases; nucleotides outside the gene matches: 5. This CDR3 is 13 amino acids long. The CDR3 region has the DNA TGTGCCAGCAGCCACAGGGGGCAAGATGGCTACACCTTC. It yields the protein CASSHRGQDGYTF.

V is TRBV4-1 and J is TRBJ2-2; D unclear. Germline V CDR1 and CDR2: MGHRA, YSYEKL. Trimming stripped 8 bases from V and 7 bases from J, with 8 bases between. The CDR3 spans 11 residues. The CDR3 DNA reads TGCGCCAGCTGGGATGGCGGGGAGCTGTTTTTT. This codes for CASWDGGELFF.